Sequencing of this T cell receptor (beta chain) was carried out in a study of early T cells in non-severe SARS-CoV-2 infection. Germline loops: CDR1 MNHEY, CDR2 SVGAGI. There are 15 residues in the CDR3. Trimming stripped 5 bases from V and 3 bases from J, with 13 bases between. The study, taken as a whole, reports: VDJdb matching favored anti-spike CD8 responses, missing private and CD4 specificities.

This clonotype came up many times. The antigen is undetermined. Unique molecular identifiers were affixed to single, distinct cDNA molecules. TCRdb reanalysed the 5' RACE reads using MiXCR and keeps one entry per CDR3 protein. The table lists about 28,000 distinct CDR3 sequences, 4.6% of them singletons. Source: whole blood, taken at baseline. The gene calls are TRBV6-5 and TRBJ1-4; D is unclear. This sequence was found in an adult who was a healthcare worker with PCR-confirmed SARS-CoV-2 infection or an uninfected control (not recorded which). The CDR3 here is CASSKTDGANEKLFF. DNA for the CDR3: TGTGCCAGCAGTAAGACGGACGGTGCTAATGAAAAACTGTTTTTT.